The 12 T cell receptor beta chains in this list originate from one sample, sequenced in a study of T cell responses to AZD1222 COVID-19 vaccine. The repertoire was sequenced with immunoSEQ multiplex PCR; TCRdb's copy has only in-frame clones and lacks some. The sample has roughly 50,000 clones; 70% to 90% are singletons. Sequences were derived from peripheral blood, sampled on day 0 of AZD1222 vaccination. The source is an adult in good health.

This clone was counted only a few times. The chain has TRBV19 and TRBJ2-2, with D perhaps being TRBD1 or TRBD2 (7 bases each). Germline-derived CDR1 and CDR2 are LNHDA and SQIVND (reference sequence). Trimming removed 8 bases at V and 1 base at J, with 14 bases between. This CDR3 is built from 15 residues. In nucleotides, the CDR3 is TGTGCCAGTCAAGCGGGACAGTTGAACACCGGGGAGCTGTTTTTT. Protein sequence: CASQAGQLNTGELFF.

This clone appeared a single time. This sequence joins TRBV3-1 (or the pseudogene TRBV3-2) and TRBJ2-2; 7 positions match TRBD1. Per germline, CDR1 LGHDT and CDR2 YNNKEL (reference sequence). The J segment lost 4 bases and the V segment lost 4 bases, leaving 12 bases of the junction unmatched. The CDR3 extends over 17 amino acids. The CDR3 loop is CASSRGIGTVGTGELFF. In DNA, the CDR3 is TGTGCCAGCAGCCGAGGGATCGGGACAGTGGGCACCGGGGAGCTGTTTTTT.

This clone has just one count. V gene TRBV20-1 combines with J gene TRBJ2-7, with 11 positions matching TRBD2. This CDR3 region has 15 residues. From germline, CDR1 is DFQATT and CDR2 SNEGSKA (reference sequence). The V and J ends lost 3 bases and 5 bases, in that order; junction bases with no gene match: 9. The CDR3 nucleotides read TGCAGTGCTAGTTGGTCTAGCGGGAGGTTCCACGAGCAGTACTTC. Its translation: CSASWSSGRFHEQYF.

This chain joins TRBV7-2 and TRBJ2-1; D uncertain. CDR1 and CDR2 (germline): SGHTA, FQGNSA. Trimming stripped 5 bases from V and 5 bases from J, with 16 bases between. This CDR3 comprises 15 residues. Here the CDR3 reads CASSPRRSGNNEQFF. CDR3 nucleotide sequence: TGTGCCAGCAGCCCCCGTCGATCGGGTAACAATGAGCAGTTCTTC.

The chain employs TRBV7-9 and TRBJ1-4, with 10 bases matching TRBD1. V was clipped by 5 bases and J by 7 bases; unmatched bases: 7. This CDR3 has 15 amino acids. Germline V gene sequence: CDR1 SEHNR, CDR2 FQNEAQ (reference sequence). The CDR3 protein is CASSRGQGFGEKLFF. The CDR3 DNA follows: TGTGCCAGCAGCAGGGGACAGGGGTTTGGTGAAAAACTGTTTTTT.

V and J are TRBV7-9 and TRBJ2-2, with 12 bases lining up with TRBD1. CDR3 length equals 19 residues. Germline V lookup: CDR1 SEHNR, CDR2 FQNEAQ (reference sequence). With 2 bases clipped from V and 7 bases from J, the junction kept 14 bases outside the gene matches. DNA of the CDR3: TGTGCCAGCAGCTTAAAGCTGGGACAGGGGGCTAGGGATGACGGGGAGCTGTTTTTT. It encodes CASSLKLGQGARDDGELFF. The full variable domain, rest sourced from reference TRBV7-9 and TRBJ2-2, is DTGVSQNPRHKITKRGQNVTFRCDPISEHNRLYWYRQTLGQGPEFLTYFQNEAQLEKSRLLSDRFSAERPKGSFSTLEIQRTEQGDSAMYLCASSLKLGQGARDDGELFFGEGSRLTVL.

This clone was observed a single time. The chain uses TRBV28 and TRBJ1-5, with D perhaps matching TRBD1 (5 bases). The CDR3 is 15 amino acids. Trimming shortened V by 3 bases and J by 4 bases, and 13 bases separated the two germline ends. Germline V gene data show CDR1 as MDHEN and CDR2 as SYDVKM. The chain's CDR3 is CASSFRRGINQPQHF. The CDR3, as DNA: TGTGCCAGCAGTTTCCGAAGGGGAATAAATCAGCCCCAGCATTTT.

A few counts support this clone. V and J are TRBV29-1 and TRBJ2-5; 8 positions match TRBD2. The CDR3 totals 14 residues. Germline V lookup: CDR1 SQVTM, CDR2 ANQGSEA. The trim removed 5 bases at V and 5 bases at J, leaving 10 bases unmatched. CDR3 coding DNA: TGCAGCGTTACCGGGACTAGAACCTGGGAGACCCAGTACTTC. Translating gives CSVTGTRTWETQYF.

J is TRBJ2-5 and V is TRBV5-4; 8 positions agree with TRBD2. The germline V gene encodes CDR1 SGHNT and CDR2 YYREEE (reference sequence). The ends lost 4 bases at V and 5 bases at J; junction bases unmatched: 7. CDR3 length: 14 residues. CDR3 bases: TGTGCCAGCAGCCCTCGCGGGGGGTGGGAGACCCAGTACTTC. The encoded protein is CASSPRGGWETQYF.

This chain joins TRBV13 and TRBJ1-3; D uncertain. The CDR3 contains 13 residues. Germline CDR1 is PRHDT and CDR2 is FYEKMQ (reference sequence). Deletions cut 3 bases from V and 4 bases from J, with 7 bases between. CDR3 loop: CASSFPPGNTIYF. In nucleotides, the CDR3 is TGTGCCAGCAGCTTCCCGCCCGGAAACACCATATATTTT.

This chain uses TRBV21-1 with TRBJ2-3. TRBV21-1 is designated a pseudogene. This CDR3 contains 17 residues. The CDR3 nucleotides read TGTGCCAGCAGCAAAGAGCAAGGGGGGCTAGGCACAGATACGCAGTATTTT. Translated, it gives CASSKEQGGLGTDTQYF.

This rearrangement joins TRBV2 to TRBJ2-6, with no clear D. Germline assignment: CDR1 SNHLY and CDR2 FYNNEI. The CDR3 consists of 15 residues. The V end was cut by 6 bases, the J end by 3 bases, with 12 bases between. In DNA, the CDR3 is TGTGCCAGCAGCCAAGATTCTGTTGGGGCCAACGTCCTGACTTTC. Translating gives CASSQDSVGANVLTF.